This T cell receptor beta chain was sequenced in a study of T cells after yellow fever vaccination. 5'RACE template switching generated TCR cDNA, adding a universal primer site and UMIs. TCRdb re-called the 5' RACE reads through MiXCR, storing one row per CDR3 protein. The sample carries approximately 130,000 distinct CDR3 sequences, over 12% recorded once. Worth noting for this clonotype: Its antigen is undetermined.

Study results and caveats: Though it reached lower strength, the secondary response hit its peak faster, day 5 versus 15. The study re-detected most primary-vaccination clones after the booster (roughly 96% CD4, roughly 85% CD8). Clonotypes found in both CD4 and CD8 compartments made up a small share.

Source: CD8+ T cells sorted from PBMCs, taken 5 days after the yellow fever booster vaccination. This receptor was taken from a man aged 18 to 30 who received the YFV17D yellow fever vaccine.

The CDR3 sequence: CASSFGGKNTEAFF. CDR3 bases: TGTGCCAGCAGTTTTGGCGGGAAAAACACTGAAGCTTTCTTT. V usage is TRBV6-5 and J usage is TRBJ1-1; D unclear. The CDR3 runs to 14 residues. With 4 bases removed from V and 2 bases from J, the gap between germline ends came to 11 bases. CDR1 is MNHEY, CDR2 SVGAGI, per germline.